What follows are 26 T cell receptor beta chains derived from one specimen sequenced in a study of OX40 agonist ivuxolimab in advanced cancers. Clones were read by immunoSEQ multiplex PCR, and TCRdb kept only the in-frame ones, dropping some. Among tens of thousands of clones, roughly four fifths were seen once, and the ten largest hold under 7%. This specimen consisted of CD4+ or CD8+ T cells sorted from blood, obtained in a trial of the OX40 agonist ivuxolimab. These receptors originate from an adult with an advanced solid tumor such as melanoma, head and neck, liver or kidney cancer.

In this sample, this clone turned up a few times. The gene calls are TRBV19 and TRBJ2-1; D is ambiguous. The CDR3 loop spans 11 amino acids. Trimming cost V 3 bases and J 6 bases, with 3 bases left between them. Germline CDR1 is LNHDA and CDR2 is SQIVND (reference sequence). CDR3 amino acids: CASSIRNEQFF. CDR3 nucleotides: TGTGCCAGTAGTATTCGCAATGAGCAGTTCTTC.

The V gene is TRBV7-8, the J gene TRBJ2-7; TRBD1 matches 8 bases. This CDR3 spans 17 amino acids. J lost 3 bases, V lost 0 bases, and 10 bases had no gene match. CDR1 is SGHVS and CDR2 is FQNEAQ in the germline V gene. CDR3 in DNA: TGTGCCAGCAGCTTAGCTTCGGGAACAGGGGGAAGCTACGAGCAGTACTTC. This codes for CASSLASGTGGSYEQYF.

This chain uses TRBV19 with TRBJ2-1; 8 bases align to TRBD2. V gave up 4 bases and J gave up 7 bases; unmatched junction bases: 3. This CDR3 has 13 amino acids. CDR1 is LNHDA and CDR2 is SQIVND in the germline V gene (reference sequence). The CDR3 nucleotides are TGTGCCAGTAGTAGCGGGAGGAGGAATGAGCAGTTCTTC. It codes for CASSSGRRNEQFF.

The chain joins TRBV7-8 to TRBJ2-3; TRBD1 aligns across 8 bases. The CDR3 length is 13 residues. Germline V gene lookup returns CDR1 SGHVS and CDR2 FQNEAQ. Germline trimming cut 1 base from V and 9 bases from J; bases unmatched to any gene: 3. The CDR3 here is CASSLGQGSTQYF. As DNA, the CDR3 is TGTGCCAGCAGCTTAGGACAGGGGAGCACGCAGTATTTT. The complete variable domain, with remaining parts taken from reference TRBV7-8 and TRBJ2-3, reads GAGVSQSPRYKVAKRGQDVALRCDPISGHVSLFWYQQALGQGPEFLTYFQNEAQLDKSGLPSDRFFAERPEGSVSTLKIQRTQQEDSAVYLCASSLGQGSTQYFGPGTRLTVL.

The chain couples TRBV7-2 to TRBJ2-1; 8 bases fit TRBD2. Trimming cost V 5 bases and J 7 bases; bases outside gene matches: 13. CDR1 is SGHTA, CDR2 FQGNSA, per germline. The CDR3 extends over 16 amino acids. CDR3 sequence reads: CASSPPGRGVQNEQFF. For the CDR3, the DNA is TGTGCCAGCAGCCCCCCAGGGCGGGGGGTACAGAATGAGCAGTTCTTC.

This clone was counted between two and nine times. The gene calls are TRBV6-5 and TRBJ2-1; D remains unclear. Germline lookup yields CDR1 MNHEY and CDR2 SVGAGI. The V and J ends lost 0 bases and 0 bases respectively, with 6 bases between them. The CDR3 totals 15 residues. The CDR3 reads CASSYSASSYNEQFF. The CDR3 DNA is TGTGCCAGCAGTTACTCTGCGAGCTCCTACAATGAGCAGTTCTTC.

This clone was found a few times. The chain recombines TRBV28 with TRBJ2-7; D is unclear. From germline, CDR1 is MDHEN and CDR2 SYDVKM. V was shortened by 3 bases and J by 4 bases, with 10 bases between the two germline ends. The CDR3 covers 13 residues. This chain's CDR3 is CASSLAPRYEQYV. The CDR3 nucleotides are TGTGCCAGCAGTTTGGCCCCTAGGTACGAGCAGTACGTC.

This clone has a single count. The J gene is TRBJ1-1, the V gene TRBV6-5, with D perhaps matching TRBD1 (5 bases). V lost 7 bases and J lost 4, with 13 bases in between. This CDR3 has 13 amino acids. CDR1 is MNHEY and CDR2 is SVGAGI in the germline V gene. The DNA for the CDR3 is TGTGCCAGCACGTCCTCCGGGGGCACTGAAGCTTTCTTT. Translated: CASTSSGGTEAFF.

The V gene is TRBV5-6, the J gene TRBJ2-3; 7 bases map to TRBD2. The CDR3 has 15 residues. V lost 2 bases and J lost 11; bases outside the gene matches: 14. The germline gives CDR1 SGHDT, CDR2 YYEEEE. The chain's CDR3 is CASSFYASAGVGQYF. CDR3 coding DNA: TGTGCCAGCAGCTTTTATGCTAGCGCGGGGGTTGGGCAGTATTTT.

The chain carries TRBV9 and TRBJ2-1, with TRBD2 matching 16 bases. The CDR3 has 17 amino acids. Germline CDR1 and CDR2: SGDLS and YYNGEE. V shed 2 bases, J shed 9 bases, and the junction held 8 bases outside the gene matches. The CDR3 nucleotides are TGTGCCAGCAGCGTTACAACCGGGACTAGCGGGAGGGTTGAGCAGTTCTTC. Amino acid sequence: CASSVTTGTSGRVEQFF.

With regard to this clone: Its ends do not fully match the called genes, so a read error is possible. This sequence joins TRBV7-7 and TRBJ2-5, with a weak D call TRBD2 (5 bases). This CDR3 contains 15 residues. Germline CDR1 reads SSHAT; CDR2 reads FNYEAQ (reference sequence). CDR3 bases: TGTGCTAGCAGCTTATCCGGGATTCCGCAAGAGACCCAGTACTTC. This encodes CASSLSGIPQETQYF.

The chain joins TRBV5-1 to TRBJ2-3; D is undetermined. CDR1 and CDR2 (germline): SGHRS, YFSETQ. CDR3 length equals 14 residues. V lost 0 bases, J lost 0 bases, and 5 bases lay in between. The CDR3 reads CASSLEDSTDTQYF. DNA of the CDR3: TGCGCCAGCAGCTTGGAGGACAGCACAGATACGCAGTATTTT.

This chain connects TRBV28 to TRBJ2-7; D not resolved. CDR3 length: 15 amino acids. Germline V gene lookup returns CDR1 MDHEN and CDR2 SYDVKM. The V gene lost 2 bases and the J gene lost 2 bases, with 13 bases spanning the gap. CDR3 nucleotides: TGTGCCAGCAGTTTAGGACGCACTCAGGCCTACGAGCAGTACGTC. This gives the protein CASSLGRTQAYEQYV.

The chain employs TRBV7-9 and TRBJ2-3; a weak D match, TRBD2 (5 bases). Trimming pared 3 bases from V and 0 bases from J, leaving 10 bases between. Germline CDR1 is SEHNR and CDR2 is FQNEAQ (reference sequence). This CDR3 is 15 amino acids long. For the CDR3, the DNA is TGTGCCAGCAGCTTGGCGGGTCCTAGCACAGATACGCAGTATTTT. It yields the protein CASSLAGPSTDTQYF.

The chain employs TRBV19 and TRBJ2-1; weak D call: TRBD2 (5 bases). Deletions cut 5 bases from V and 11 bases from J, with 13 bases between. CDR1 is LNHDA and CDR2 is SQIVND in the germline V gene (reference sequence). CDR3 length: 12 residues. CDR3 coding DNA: TGTGCCAGTAGTGAGAGCGGCTTCAAGCAGTTCTTC. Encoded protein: CASSESGFKQFF.

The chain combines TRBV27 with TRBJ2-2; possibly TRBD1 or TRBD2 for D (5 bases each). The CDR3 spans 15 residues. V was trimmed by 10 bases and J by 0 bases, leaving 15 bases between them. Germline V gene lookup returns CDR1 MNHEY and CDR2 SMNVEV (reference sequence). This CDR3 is CATRRGRANTGELFF. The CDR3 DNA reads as TGTGCCACAAGACGGGGCAGGGCGAACACCGGGGAGCTGTTTTTT.

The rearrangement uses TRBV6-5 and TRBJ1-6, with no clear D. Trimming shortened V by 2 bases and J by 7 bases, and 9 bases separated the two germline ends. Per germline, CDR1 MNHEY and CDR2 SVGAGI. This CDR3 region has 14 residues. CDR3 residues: CASSYTTGNSPLHF. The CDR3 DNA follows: TGTGCCAGCAGTTACACGACGGGGAATTCACCCCTCCACTTT.

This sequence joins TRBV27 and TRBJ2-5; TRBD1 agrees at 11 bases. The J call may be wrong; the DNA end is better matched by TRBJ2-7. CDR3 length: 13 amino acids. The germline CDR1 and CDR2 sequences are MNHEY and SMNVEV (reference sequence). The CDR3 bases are TGTGCCAGCAGTTGGGACAGGGGGAACGAGCAGTACTTC. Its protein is CASSWDRGNEQYF.

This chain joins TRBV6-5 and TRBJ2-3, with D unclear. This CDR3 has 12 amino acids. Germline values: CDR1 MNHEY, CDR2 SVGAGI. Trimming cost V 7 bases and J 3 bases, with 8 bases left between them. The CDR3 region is CASKIRTDTQYF. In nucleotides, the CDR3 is TGTGCCAGCAAAATTAGGACAGATACGCAGTATTTT.

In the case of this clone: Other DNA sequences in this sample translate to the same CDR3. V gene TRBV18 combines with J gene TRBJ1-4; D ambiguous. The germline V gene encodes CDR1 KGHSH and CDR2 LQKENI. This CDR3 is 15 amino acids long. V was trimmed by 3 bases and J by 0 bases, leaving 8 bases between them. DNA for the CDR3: TGTGCCAGCTCACCCCCGGGTGCAACTAATGAAAAACTGTTTTTT. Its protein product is CASSPPGATNEKLFF.

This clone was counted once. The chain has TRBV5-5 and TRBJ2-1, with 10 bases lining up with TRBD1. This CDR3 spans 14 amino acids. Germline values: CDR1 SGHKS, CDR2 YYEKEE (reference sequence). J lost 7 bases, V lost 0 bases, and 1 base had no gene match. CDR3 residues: CASSLGQGANEQFF. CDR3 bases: TGTGCCAGCAGCTTGGGACAGGGGGCAAATGAGCAGTTCTTC.

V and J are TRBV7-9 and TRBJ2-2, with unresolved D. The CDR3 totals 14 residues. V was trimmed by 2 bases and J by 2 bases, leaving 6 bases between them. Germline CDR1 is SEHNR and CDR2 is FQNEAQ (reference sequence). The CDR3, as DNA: TGTGCCAGCAGCTTAAGCGATAACACCGGGGAGCTGTTTTTT. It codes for CASSLSDNTGELFF.

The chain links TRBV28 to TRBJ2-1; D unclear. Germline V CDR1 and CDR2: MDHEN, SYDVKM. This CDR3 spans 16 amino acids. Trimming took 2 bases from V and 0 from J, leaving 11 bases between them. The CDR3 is CASSLVVGSSYNEQFF. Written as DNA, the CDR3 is TGTGCCAGCAGTTTAGTTGTGGGTAGCTCCTACAATGAGCAGTTCTTC.

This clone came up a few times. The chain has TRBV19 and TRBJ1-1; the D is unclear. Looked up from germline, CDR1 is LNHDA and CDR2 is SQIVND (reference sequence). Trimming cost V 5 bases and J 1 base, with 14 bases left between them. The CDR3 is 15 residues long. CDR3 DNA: TGTGCCAGTAGTCGCCAGGATCTTCCGAACACTGAAGCTTTCTTT. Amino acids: CASSRQDLPNTEAFF.

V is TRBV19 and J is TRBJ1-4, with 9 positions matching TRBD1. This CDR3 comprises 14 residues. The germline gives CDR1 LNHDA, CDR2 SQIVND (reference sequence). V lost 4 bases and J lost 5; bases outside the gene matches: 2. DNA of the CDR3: TGTGCCAGTAGTACGGACAGGGGAAATGAAAAACTGTTTTTT. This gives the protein CASSTDRGNEKLFF.

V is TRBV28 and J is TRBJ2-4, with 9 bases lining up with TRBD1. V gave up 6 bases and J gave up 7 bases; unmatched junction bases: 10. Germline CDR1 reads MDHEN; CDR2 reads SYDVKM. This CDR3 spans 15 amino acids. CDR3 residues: CASSLSGQGRNIQYF. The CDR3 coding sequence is TGTGCCAGCAGCCTATCGGGACAGGGTAGGAACATTCAGTACTTC. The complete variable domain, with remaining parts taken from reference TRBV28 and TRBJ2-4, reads DVKVTQSSRYLVKRTGEKVFLECVQDMDHENMFWYRQDPGLGLRLIYFSYDVKMKEKGDIPEGYSVSREKKERFSLILESASTNQTSMYLCASSLSGQGRNIQYFGAGTRLSVL.